The rows below give T cell receptor beta chains drawn from one sample of a study of human T cells and chemical hapten exposure. Each CDR3 protein gets one entry after TCRdb re-called the RACE reads with MiXCR. The sample shows tens of thousands of distinct CDR3 sequences, approximately 10% of them seen only once. This specimen was whole blood, taken in connection with sensitization to the hapten diphenylcyclopropenone (DPC). These receptor sequences come from a man in his thirties or forties with alopecia areata. Some clones in this sample may be carry-over from other donors' samples. The CDR3 runs from the conserved cysteine through the conserved F or W. D genes are given only for firm matches. Clone size is given for some rows only: seen once, a few or many times, or a class if the clone is expanded.

cdr3_length,j_call,v_call,d_call,clone_size,cdr3_aa,cdr3_nt
15,TRBJ2-2,TRBV12-3/TRBV12-4,TRBD1,few,CASSTGTGLSGELFF,TGTGCCAGCAGCACCGGGACAGGGCTATCCGGGGAGCTGTTTTTT
15,TRBJ1-1,TRBV20-1,NA,many,CSARDEGGMNTEAFF,TGCAGTGCTAGAGATGAGGGGGGTATGAACACTGAAGCTTTCTTT
16,TRBJ2-4,TRBV30,TRBD1,many,CAWSGQGALAKNIQYF,TGTGCCTGGAGTGGACAGGGGGCCCTGGCCAAAAACATTCAGTACTTC
14,TRBJ2-7,TRBV6-6,NA,many,CASSYSREGYEQYF,TGTGCCAGCAGTTACTCGAGAGAAGGCTACGAGCAGTACTTC
13,TRBJ2-3,TRBV3-1,NA,NA,CASSRGSTDTQYF,TGTGCCAGCAGCCGGGGGAGCACAGATACGCAGTATTTT
16,TRBJ2-1,TRBV18,NA,many,CASSPGLPSVGSEQFF,TGTGCCAGCTCACCGGGACTTCCGTCCGTTGGTAGTGAGCAGTTCTTC
14,TRBJ2-2,TRBV6-2/TRBV6-3,NA,NA,CASSYSAATGELFF,TGTGCCAGCAGTTACTCGGCAGCAACCGGGGAGCTGTTTTTT
16,TRBJ2-1,TRBV3-1,TRBD1,many,CASRSNRGQSYNEQFF,TGTGCCAGCAGATCTAACAGGGGGCAATCCTACAATGAGCAGTTCTTC
22,TRBJ2-1,TRBV6-6,TRBD2,many,CASSYSPSGVAGGPSSYNEQFF,TGTGCCAGCAGTTACTCCCCCTCAGGAGTAGCGGGAGGCCCGAGCTCCTACAATGAGCAGTTCTTC
14,TRBJ2-3,TRBV4-3,TRBD1,many,CASSQNRGQDTQYF,TGCGCCAGCAGCCAAAACAGGGGGCAAGATACGCAGTATTTT
14,TRBJ2-1,TRBV20-1,NA,NA,CSARGGGPDNEQFF,TGCAGTGCTAGAGGGGGGGGCCCGGACAATGAGCAGTTCTTC
15,TRBJ2-7,TRBV19,TRBD1,many,CASRRPGQGTYEQYF,TGTGCCAGTAGGCGACCGGGACAGGGGACCTACGAGCAGTACTTC
14,TRBJ2-6,TRBV29-1,NA,many,CSVEEGTGANVLTF,TGCAGCGTCGAAGAAGGGACTGGGGCCAACGTCCTGACTTTC
16,TRBJ1-2,TRBV4-1,NA,few,CASSQDIRDPVRGYTF,TGCGCCAGCAGCCAAGATATAAGGGACCCCGTTCGGGGCTACACCTTC
12,TRBJ2-2,TRBV12-3/TRBV12-4,NA,few,CASSLGAGELFF,TGTGCCAGCAGTTTGGGGGCCGGGGAGCTGTTTTTT
19,TRBJ2-2,TRBV4-3,TRBD2,NA,CASSQDLLPSGAFGGELFF,TGCGCCAGCAGCCAAGATTTATTGCCAAGCGGGGCCTTCGGCGGGGAGCTGTTTTTT
15,TRBJ1-1,TRBV6-2/TRBV6-3,NA,many,CASSYSGQGGTEAFF,TGTGCCAGCAGTTACTCCGGCCAGGGAGGCACTGAAGCTTTCTTT
12,TRBJ1-6,TRBV9,NA,NA,CASSGDNSPLHF,TGTGCCAGCAGCGGGGATAATTCACCCCTCCACTTT
15,TRBJ2-2,TRBV7-2,NA,many,CASSPATGEAGELFF,TGTGCCAGCAGCCCCGCTACAGGGGAGGCCGGGGAGCTGTTTTTT
16,TRBJ2-7,TRBV7-2,TRBD2,many,CASSSPGTSFTGEQYF,TGTGCCAGCAGTTCCCCCGGGACTAGCTTCACAGGGGAGCAGTACTTC
18,TRBJ1-2,TRBV11-2,NA,many,CASSESDGGSRVGYGYTF,TGTGCCAGCAGCGAAAGTGACGGTGGTTCCCGTGTAGGGTATGGCTACACCTTC
20,TRBJ2-6,TRBV12-3/TRBV12-4,NA,many,CASSLSLRAFLGSGANVLTF,TGTGCCAGCAGTTTGTCGCTCAGGGCCTTCTTGGGTTCTGGGGCCAACGTCCTGACTTTC
11,TRBJ2-1,TRBV27,NA,many,CASSQGQKQFF,TGTGCCAGCAGTCAAGGACAGAAGCAGTTCTTC
13,TRBJ2-3,TRBV6-2/TRBV6-3,NA,many,CASSEGPSDTQYF,TGTGCCAGCAGTGAGGGACCATCAGATACGCAGTATTTT
13,TRBJ2-1,TRBV12-5,NA,many,CASGLRETDEQFF,TGTGCTAGTGGTTTGAGGGAGACAGATGAGCAGTTCTTC
15,TRBJ1-6,TRBV6-5,NA,many,CASRPPGHYNSPLHF,TGTGCCAGCAGACCGCCGGGACACTATAATTCACCCCTCCACTTT
13,TRBJ1-2,TRBV18,TRBD1,many,CASSRDREGGYTF,TGTGCCAGTTCCCGGGACAGGGAAGGTGGCTACACCTTC
13,TRBJ1-5,TRBV7-2,NA,many,CASSPTQNQPQHF,TGTGCCAGCAGCCCTACCCAAAATCAGCCCCAGCATTTT
9,TRBJ1-2,TRBV7-2,NA,NA,CASSLSYTF,TGTGCCAGCAGCTTATCCTACACCTTC
10,TRBJ1-1,TRBV29-1,NA,many,CSVLWTEAFF,TGCAGCGTTTTGTGGACCGAAGCTTTCTTT
13,TRBJ2-3,TRBV10-3,NA,few,CAISGDSTDTQYF,TGTGCCATCAGTGGAGACAGCACAGATACGCAGTATTTT
14,TRBJ1-1,TRBV29-1,NA,NA,CSVATTIEGTEAFF,TGCAGCGTTGCGACAACCATCGAAGGCACTGAAGCTTTCTTT
18,TRBJ1-1,TRBV4-3,TRBD1,NA,CASSQAWGRQGLGTEAFF,TGCGCCAGCAGCCAAGCCTGGGGCCGACAGGGGTTGGGCACTGAAGCTTTCTTT
18,TRBJ2-2,TRBV11-2,NA,NA,CASSLVPQAAINTGELFF,TGTGCCAGCAGCTTAGTACCCCAGGCAGCTATAAACACCGGGGAGCTGTTTTTT
15,TRBJ2-3,TRBV7-2,NA,NA,CASSRDPDLLDTQYF,TGTGCCAGCAGCCGGGACCCCGACCTTTTAGATACGCAGTATTTT
14,TRBJ1-5,TRBV12-3/TRBV12-4,TRBD1,many,CASSGTGGHQPQHF,TGTGCCAGCAGTGGGACAGGGGGGCATCAGCCCCAGCATTTT
11,TRBJ2-1,TRBV9,NA,NA,CASSANNEQFF,TGTGCCAGCAGCGCAAACAATGAGCAGTTCTTC
12,TRBJ1-1,TRBV2,NA,many,CASQVSNTEAFF,TGTGCCAGCCAGGTCAGCAACACTGAAGCTTTCTTT
14,TRBJ1-6,TRBV7-9,NA,few,CASSTTGYNSPLHF,TGTGCCAGCAGCACCACAGGCTATAATTCACCCCTCCACTTT
13,TRBJ2-1,TRBV29-1,TRBD1,few,CSVGGTGYNEQFF,TGCAGCGTTGGGGGGACAGGGTACAATGAGCAGTTCTTC
14,TRBJ1-5,TRBV20-1,NA,few,CSALQGFGNQPQHF,TGCAGTGCCTTACAGGGCTTCGGAAATCAGCCCCAGCATTTT
14,TRBJ2-7,TRBV27,NA,many,CASSPNGATYEQYF,TGTGCCAGCAGCCCCAACGGGGCAACCTACGAGCAGTACTTC